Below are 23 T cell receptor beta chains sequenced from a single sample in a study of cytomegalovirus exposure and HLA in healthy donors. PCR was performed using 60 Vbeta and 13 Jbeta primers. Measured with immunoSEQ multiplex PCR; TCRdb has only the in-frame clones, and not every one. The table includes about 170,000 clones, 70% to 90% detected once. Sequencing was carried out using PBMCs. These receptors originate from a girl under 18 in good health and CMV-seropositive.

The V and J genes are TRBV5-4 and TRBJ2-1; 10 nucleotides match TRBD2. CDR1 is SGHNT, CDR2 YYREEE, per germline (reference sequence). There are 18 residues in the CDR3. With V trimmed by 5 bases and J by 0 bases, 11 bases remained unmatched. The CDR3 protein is CASRPLAGGRSSYNEQFF. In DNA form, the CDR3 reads TGTGCCAGCAGACCCTTAGCGGGGGGCCGGAGCTCCTACAATGAGCAGTTCTTC. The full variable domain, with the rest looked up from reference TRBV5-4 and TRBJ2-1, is ETGVTQSPTHLIKTRGQQVTLRCSSQSGHNTVSWYQQALGQGPQFIFQYYREEENGRGNFPPRFSGLQFPNYSSELNVNALELDDSALYLCASRPLAGGRSSYNEQFFGPGTRLTVL.

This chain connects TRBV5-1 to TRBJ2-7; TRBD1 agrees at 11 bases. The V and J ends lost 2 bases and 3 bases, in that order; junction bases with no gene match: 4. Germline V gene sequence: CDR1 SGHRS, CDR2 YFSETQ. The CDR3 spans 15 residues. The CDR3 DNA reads TGCGCCAGCAGCTTAGCCGGGACAGGGGGCTACGAGCAGTACTTC. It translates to CASSLAGTGGYEQYF.

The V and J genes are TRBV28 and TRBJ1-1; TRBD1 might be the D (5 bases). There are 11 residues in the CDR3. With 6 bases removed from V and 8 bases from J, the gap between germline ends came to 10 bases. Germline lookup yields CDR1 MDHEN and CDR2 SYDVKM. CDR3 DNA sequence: TGTGCCAGCAGAGGGGAAATCGAAGCTTTCTTT. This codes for CASRGEIEAFF.

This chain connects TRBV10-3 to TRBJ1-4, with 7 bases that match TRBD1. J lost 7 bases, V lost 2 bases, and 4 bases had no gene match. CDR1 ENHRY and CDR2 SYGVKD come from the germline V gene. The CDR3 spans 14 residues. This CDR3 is CAISETDRAEKLFF. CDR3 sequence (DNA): TGTGCCATCAGTGAGACCGACAGGGCTGAAAAACTGTTTTTT.

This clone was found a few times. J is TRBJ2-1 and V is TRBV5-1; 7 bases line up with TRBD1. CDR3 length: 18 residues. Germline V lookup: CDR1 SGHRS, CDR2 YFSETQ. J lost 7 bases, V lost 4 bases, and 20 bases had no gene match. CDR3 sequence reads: CASSEPNRGGHLRNEQFF. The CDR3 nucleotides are TGCGCCAGCAGCGAGCCGAACAGGGGTGGGCATTTGAGGAATGAGCAGTTCTTC.

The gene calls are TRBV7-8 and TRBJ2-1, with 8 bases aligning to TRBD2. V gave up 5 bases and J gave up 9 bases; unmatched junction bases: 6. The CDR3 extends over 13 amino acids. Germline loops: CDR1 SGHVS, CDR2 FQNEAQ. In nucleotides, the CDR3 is TGTGCCAGCAGCCCATCGGGGGGGTTTGAGCAGTTCTTC. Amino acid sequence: CASSPSGGFEQFF. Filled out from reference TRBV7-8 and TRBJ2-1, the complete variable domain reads GAGVSQSPRYKVAKRGQDVALRCDPISGHVSLFWYQQALGQGPEFLTYFQNEAQLDKSGLPSDRFFAERPEGSVSTLKIQRTQQEDSAVYLCASSPSGGFEQFFGPGTRLTVL.

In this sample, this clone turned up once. CDR3 sequence (DNA): TGTGCCAGCAGTGTACCAGGATTGAACTATGGCTACACCTTC. The encoded protein is CASSVPGLNYGYTF. V usage is TRBV28 and J usage is TRBJ1-2; the D is unclear. Germline V gene sequence: CDR1 MDHEN, CDR2 SYDVKM. Between the trimmed V and J ends, which lost 5 bases and 2 bases, there was a span of 12 bases. This CDR3 comprises 14 residues.

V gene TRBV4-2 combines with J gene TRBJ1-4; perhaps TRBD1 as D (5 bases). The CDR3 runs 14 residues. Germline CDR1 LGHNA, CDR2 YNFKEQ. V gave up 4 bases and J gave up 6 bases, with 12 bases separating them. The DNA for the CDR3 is TGTGCCAGCAGCCCCCTCCAGACAGATGAAAAACTGTTTTTT. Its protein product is CASSPLQTDEKLFF.

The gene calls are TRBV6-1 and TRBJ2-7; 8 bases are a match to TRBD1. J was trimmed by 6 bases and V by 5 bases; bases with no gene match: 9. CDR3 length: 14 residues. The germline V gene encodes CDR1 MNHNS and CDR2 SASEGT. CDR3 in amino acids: CASSSGTGLTEQYF. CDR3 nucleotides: TGTGCCAGCAGTTCAGGGACAGGATTGACCGAGCAGTACTTC.

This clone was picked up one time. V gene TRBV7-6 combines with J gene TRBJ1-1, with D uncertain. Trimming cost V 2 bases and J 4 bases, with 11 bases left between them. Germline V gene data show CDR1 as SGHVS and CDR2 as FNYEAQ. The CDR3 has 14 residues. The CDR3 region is CASSLTKGGTEAFF. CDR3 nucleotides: TGTGCCAGCAGCTTAACGAAGGGAGGCACTGAAGCTTTCTTT.

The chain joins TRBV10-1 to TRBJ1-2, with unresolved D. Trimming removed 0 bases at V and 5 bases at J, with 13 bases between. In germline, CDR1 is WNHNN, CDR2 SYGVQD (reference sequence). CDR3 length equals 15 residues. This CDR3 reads CASSESEDPLYGYTF. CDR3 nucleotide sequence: TGCGCCAGCAGTGAGTCGGAGGATCCTTTGTATGGCTACACCTTC.

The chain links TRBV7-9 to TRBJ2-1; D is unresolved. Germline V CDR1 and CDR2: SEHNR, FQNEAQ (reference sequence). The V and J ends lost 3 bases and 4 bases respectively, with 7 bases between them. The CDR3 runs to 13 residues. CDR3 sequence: CASSFTYYNEQFF. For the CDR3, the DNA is TGTGCCAGCAGCTTTACTTATTACAATGAGCAGTTCTTC.

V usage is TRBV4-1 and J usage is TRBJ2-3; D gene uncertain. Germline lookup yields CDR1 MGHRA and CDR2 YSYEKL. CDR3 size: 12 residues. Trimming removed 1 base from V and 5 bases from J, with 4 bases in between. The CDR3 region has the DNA TGCGCCAGCAGCCAAGTAGAAGATACGCAGTATTTT. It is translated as CASSQVEDTQYF.

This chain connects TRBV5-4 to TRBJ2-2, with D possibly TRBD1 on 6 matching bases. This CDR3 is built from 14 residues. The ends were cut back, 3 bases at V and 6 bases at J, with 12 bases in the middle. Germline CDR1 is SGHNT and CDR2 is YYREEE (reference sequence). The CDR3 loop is CASSYRVGPGELFF. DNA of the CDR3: TGTGCCAGCAGCTACAGGGTCGGTCCCGGGGAGCTGTTTTTT.

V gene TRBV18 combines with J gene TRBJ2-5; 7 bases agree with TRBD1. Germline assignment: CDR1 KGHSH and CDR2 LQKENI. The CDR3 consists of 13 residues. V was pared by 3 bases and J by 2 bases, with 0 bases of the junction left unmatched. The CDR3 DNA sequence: TGTGCCAGCTCACCGGGACAGCAAGAGACCCAGTACTTC. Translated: CASSPGQQETQYF.

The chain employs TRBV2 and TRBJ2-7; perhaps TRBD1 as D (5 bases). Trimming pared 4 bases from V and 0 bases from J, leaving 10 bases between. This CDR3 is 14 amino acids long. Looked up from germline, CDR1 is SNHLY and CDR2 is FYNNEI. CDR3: CASSVQGSSYEQYF. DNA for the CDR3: TGTGCCAGCAGTGTCCAGGGTAGCTCCTACGAGCAGTACTTC. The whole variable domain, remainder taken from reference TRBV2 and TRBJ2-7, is EPEVTQTPSHQVTQMGQEVILRCVPISNHLYFYWYRQILGQKVEFLVSFYNNEISEKSEIFDDQFSVERPDGSNFTLKIRSTKLEDSAMYFCASSVQGSSYEQYFGPGTRLTVT.

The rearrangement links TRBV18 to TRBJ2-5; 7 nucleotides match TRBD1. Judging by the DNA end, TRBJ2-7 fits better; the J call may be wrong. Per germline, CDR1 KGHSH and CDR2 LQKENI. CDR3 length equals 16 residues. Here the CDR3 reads CASSPPVQGEPYEQYF. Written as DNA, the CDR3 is TGTGCCAGCTCACCACCGGTCCAGGGGGAGCCCTACGAGCAGTACTTC.

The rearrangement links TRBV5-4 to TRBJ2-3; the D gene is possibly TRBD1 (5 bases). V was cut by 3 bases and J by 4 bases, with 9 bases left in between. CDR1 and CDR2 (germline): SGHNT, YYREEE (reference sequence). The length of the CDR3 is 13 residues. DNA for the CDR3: TGTGCCAGCAGCTCCCCAGGGTCAGATACGCAGTATTTT. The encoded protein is CASSSPGSDTQYF.

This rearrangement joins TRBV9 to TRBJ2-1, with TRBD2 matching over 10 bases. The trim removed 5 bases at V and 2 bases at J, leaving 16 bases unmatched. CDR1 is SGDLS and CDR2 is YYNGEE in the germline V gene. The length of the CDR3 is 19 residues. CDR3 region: CASRLPGLAPCPPYNEQFF. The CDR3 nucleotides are TGTGCCAGCAGACTACCGGGACTAGCGCCTTGCCCTCCCTACAATGAGCAGTTCTTC.

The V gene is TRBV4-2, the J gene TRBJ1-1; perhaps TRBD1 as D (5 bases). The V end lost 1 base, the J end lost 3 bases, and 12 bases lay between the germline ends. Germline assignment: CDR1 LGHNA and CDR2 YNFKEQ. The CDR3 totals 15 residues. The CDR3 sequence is CASSQGSGGDTEAFF. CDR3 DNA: TGTGCCAGCAGCCAAGGGAGTGGAGGGGACACTGAAGCTTTCTTT.

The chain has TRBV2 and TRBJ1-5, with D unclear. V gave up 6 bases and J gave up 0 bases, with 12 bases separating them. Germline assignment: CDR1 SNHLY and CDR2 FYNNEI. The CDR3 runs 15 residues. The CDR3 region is CASSETTYSNQPQHF. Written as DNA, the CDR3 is TGTGCCAGCAGCGAGACAACTTATAGCAATCAGCCCCAGCATTTT.

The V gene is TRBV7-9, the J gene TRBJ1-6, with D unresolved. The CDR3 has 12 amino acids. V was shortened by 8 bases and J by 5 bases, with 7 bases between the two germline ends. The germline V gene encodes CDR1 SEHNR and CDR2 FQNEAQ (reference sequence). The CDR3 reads CASCQNNSPLHF. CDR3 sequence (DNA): TGTGCCAGCTGCCAGAATAATTCACCCCTCCACTTT.

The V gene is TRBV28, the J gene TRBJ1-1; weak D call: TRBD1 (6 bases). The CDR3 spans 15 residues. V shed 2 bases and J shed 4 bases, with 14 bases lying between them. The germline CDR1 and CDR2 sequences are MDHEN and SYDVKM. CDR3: CASSLGGTVPTEAFF. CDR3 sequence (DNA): TGTGCCAGCAGTTTAGGGGGCACCGTTCCCACTGAAGCTTTCTTT. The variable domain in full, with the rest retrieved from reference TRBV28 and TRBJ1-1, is DVKVTQSSRYLVKRTGEKVFLECVQDMDHENMFWYRQDPGLGLRLIYFSYDVKMKEKGDIPEGYSVSREKKERFSLILESASTNQTSMYLCASSLGGTVPTEAFFGQGTRLTVV.